The entry below gives a single TCR beta chain sequence along with its context. What it binds is not known. The sample is drawn from a study of CXCR3-negative and CXCR3-positive naive CD8 T cells. With UMI labels, 5' RACE was used to prepare the TRB cDNA libraries. TCRdb re-called the 5' RACE reads and gives one entry per CDR3 protein, without DNA. The table lists 100,000 or so distinct CDR3 sequences. Study-level points and caveats: Whereas memory cells differed, naive CXCR3-negative and CXCR3-positive cells shared similar TRBV-TRBJ usage. For memory CD8+ cells diversity was much lower, but both naive subsets had comparably high diversity. Cryopreserved PBMCs had partly decreased CXCR3 expression; fresh PBMCs were used in most assays.

This CDR3 contains 14 residues. CDR1 MDHEN and CDR2 SYDVKM come from the germline V gene. The sequenced sample consisted of naive CXCR3- CD8+ T cells from blood. Subset: CD45RO-CCR7+CD27+CD95- naive CD8+ T cells lacking CXCR3 (TNR3-). The rearrangement joins TRBV28 to TRBJ2-5; TCRdb returns TRBD1, unconfirmable since there is no DNA. The receptor comes from a human donor in good health. Some clones in this sample may be carry-over from other donors' samples. The CDR3 reads CASSLWDNQETQYF.